Listed below are T cell receptor beta chains from one sample, sequenced in a study of a mutant IDH1 vaccine in newly diagnosed glioma. Generated by immunoSEQ multiplex PCR, the TCRdb table keeps only in-frame clones and is missing some. The repertoire holds approximately 30,000 clones, around 90% seen once, with roughly 5% in the top ten. For these TCRs, the target antigens are not known. The input for sequencing was PBMCs, taken from a glioma patient whose treatment included an IDH1 peptide vaccine. All receptors come from a woman aged 35 to 49 with glioma. CDR3s include the opening cysteine and the closing phenylalanine or tryptophan. The D gene is left open where the match is weak. The size field is filled for only some rows; it gives once, few, many or a size class.

J gene	D gene	V gene	clone size	CDR3 protein	CDR3 DNA
TRBJ2-1	TRBD2	TRBV4-1	.	CASSPSGTSGSYEQFF	TGCGCCAGCAGCCCCAGCGGGACTAGCGGGAGTTATGAGCAGTTCTTC
TRBJ2-3	.	TRBV29-1	.	CSVWILTYRAGSDTQYF	TGCAGCGTTTGGATATTAACATACAGGGCCGGGTCAGATACGCAGTATTTT
TRBJ1-2	.	TRBV30	.	CAWTPEGSYGYTF	TGTGCCTGGACCCCTGAGGGTAGTTATGGCTACACCTTC
TRBJ1-2	TRBD1	TRBV2	.	CASSDLGQGRYTF	TGTGCCAGCAGTGACCTCGGACAGGGCCGCTACACCTTC
TRBJ2-7	TRBD1	TRBV19	few	CASSTPGQMFTEQYF	TGTGCCAGTAGTACACCGGGACAGATGTTTACCGAGCAGTACTTC
TRBJ1-3	.	TRBV5-8	.	CASSLGSSGNTIYF	TGTGCCAGCAGCCTTGGATCTTCTGGAAACACCATATATTTT
TRBJ1-2	TRBD1	TRBV6-5	.	CASNFQGAGVEGYTF	TGTGCCAGCAACTTCCAGGGGGCGGGGGTAGAGGGCTACACCTTC
TRBJ1-6	TRBD1	TRBV5-1	.	CASSQTGANNSPLHF	TGCGCCAGCAGCCAGACAGGGGCTAATAATTCACCCCTCCACTTT
TRBJ2-5	TRBD1	TRBV5-4	once	CASSTGEETQYF	TGTGCCAGCAGCACAGGGGAAGAGACCCAGTACTTC
TRBJ2-5	TRBD2	TRBV6-5	.	CASSLLGGLGETQYF	TGTGCCAGCAGTTTACTCGGGGGGTTGGGGGAGACCCAGTACTTC
TRBJ1-1	.	TRBV4-3	once	CASSQWENTEAFF	TGCGCCAGCAGCCAGTGGGAGAACACTGAAGCTTTCTTT
TRBJ2-2	TRBD2	TRBV7-9	.	CASSQRGAKAGELFF	TGTGCCAGCAGCCAGCGGGGGGCCAAAGCCGGGGAGCTGTTTTTT
TRBJ2-7	TRBD2	TRBV30	once	CAWRAGTSGYEQYF	TGTGCCTGGAGGGCCGGGACTAGCGGTTACGAGCAGTACTTC
TRBJ1-1	.	TRBV7-9	.	CASSHTAGGGEAFF	TGTGCCAGCAGCCACACCGCGGGCGGGGGCGAAGCTTTCTTT
TRBJ1-5	.	TRBV21-1	.	CASSTGQGEKYSNQPQHF	TGTGCCAGCAGCACTGGACAGGGGGAAAAATATAGCAATCAGCCCCAGCATTTT
TRBJ2-1	TRBD2	TRBV27	once	CASSPRTSGYNEQFF	TGTGCCAGCAGTCCTCGGACTAGCGGTTACAATGAGCAGTTCTTC
TRBJ1-1	.	TRBV28	.	CASQDGNTEAFF	TGTGCCAGCCAGGACGGGAACACTGAAGCTTTCTTT
TRBJ2-3	TRBD2	TRBV18	.	CASSPQASLAGGTDTQYF	TGTGCCAGCTCACCACAAGCGTCACTAGCGGGAGGTACAGATACGCAGTATTTT
TRBJ2-5	.	TRBV6-1	.	CASSPHETQYF	TGTGCCAGCAGTCCCCACGAGACCCAGTACTTC
TRBJ2-1	.	TRBV4-1	.	CASSQRPVNEQFF	TGCGCCAGCAGCCAGCGCCCGGTCAATGAGCAGTTCTTC
TRBJ1-5	TRBD1	TRBV18	.	CASSSTGYQPQHF	TGTGCCAGCTCGTCGACAGGGTATCAGCCCCAGCATTTT
TRBJ1-2	.	TRBV14	.	CASSLSVANYGYTF	TGTGCCAGCAGCTTGTCCGTAGCTAACTATGGCTACACCTTC
TRBJ2-3	.	TRBV2	.	CASNREIPSTDTQYF	TGTGCCAGCAACCGGGAGATACCTAGCACAGATACGCAGTATTTT
TRBJ2-6	.	TRBV14	.	CASSQGSLKRTGANVLTF	TGTGCCAGCAGCCAAGGAAGTTTAAAGAGAACTGGGGCCAACGTCCTGACTTTC
TRBJ1-4	TRBD1	TRBV5-1	.	CASSSRGLNNEKLFF	TGCGCCAGCAGCTCCAGGGGGCTCAATAATGAAAAACTGTTTTTT
TRBJ1-2	.	TRBV7-9	once	CASSPGGRDGYTF	TGTGCCAGCAGCCCCGGCGGCAGGGACGGCTACACCTTC
TRBJ2-1	.	TRBV10-2	.	CASSDQTYNEQFF	TGCGCCAGCAGTGATCAAACGTACAATGAGCAGTTCTTC
TRBJ1-1	.	TRBV29-1	.	CSALMANTEAFF	TGCAGCGCCTTAATGGCGAACACTGAAGCTTTCTTT
TRBJ2-1	.	TRBV7-2	.	CASSLHPLGNNEQFF	TGTGCCAGCAGCTTACACCCACTAGGGAACAATGAGCAGTTCTTC
TRBJ1-2	.	TRBV6-5	few	CASSYSQNRVHGYTF	TGTGCCAGCAGTTACTCCCAAAACAGGGTACATGGCTACACCTTC
TRBJ1-2	TRBD1	TRBV6-5	.	CASRWTGGEMGGYTF	TGTGCCAGCAGATGGACAGGGGGGGAGATGGGAGGCTACACCTTC
TRBJ2-3	TRBD2	TRBV5-1	.	CASSPGTSGAPDTQYF	TGCGCCAGCAGCCCAGGGACTAGCGGGGCCCCAGATACGCAGTATTTT
TRBJ2-3	.	TRBV6-1	.	CASRAPDTQYF	TGTGCCAGCAGGGCCCCAGATACGCAGTATTTT
TRBJ2-3	.	TRBV2	.	CASSGQAVDTQYF	TGTGCCAGCAGTGGACAGGCGGTGGATACGCAGTATTTT
TRBJ1-3	.	TRBV30	.	CAWSQGFGSGNTIYF	TGTGCCTGGAGTCAGGGATTCGGATCTGGAAACACCATATATTTT
TRBJ1-1	.	TRBV5-1	.	CASSLVSLPNTEAFF	TGCGCCAGCAGCTTGGTCAGCTTGCCCAACACTGAAGCTTTCTTT